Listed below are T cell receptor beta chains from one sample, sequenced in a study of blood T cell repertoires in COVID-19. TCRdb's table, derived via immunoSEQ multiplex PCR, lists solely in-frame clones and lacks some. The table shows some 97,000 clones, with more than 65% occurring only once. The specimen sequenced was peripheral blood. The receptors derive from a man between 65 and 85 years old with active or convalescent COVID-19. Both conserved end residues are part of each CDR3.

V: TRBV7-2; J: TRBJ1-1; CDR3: CASSLWQGGTEAFF
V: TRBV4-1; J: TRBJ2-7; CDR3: CASTQGGFPYEQYF
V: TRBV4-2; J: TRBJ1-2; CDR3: CASSHQTALYGYTF
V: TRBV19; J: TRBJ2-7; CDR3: CASNSVAGQGSYEQYF
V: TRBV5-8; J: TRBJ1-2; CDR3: CASSRTGNYGYTF
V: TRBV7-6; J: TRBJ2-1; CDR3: CASSPRQKTYNEQFF
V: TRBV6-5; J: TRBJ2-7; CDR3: CAIRPGGNEQYF
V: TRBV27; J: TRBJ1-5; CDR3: CASSLTSNSGQPQHF
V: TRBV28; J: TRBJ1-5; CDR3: CASRRGQGLNQPQHF
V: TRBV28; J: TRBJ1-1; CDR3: CASRPPSEGWTEAFF
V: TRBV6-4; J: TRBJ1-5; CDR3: CASSAYAGQPQHF
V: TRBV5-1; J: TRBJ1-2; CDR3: CASRPMTGTGVRRGYTF
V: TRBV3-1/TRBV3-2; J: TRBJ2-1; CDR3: CASSQNRVDEQFF
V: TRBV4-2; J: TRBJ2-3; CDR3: CASSQEVGGADTQYF
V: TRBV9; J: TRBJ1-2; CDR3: CASSGRGTAYYGYTF
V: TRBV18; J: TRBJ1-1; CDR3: CASSPRQGADTEAFF
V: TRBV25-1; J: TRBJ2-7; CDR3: CASSELEDVSSYEQYF
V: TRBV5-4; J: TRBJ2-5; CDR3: CASSRLDRGAEETQYF
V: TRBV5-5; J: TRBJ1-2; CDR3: CASSLSLDRDYGYTF
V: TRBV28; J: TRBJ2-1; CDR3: CASSLGQVNEQFF
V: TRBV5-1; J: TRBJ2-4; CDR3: CASSRERARAKNIQYF
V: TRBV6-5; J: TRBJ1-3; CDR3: CASRVDDYSGNTIYF
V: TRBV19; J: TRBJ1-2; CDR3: CASSIVGTGPRGYTF
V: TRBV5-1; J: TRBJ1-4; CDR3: CASSPGGQDEKLFF
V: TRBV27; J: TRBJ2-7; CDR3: CASSPAGFSYEQYF
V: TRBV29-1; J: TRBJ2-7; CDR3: CSVEAGREEQYF
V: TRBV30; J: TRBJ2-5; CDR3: CALTKGSGVQETQYF
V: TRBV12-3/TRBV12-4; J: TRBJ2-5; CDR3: CASSFDGRGTQYF
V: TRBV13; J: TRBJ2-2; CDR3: CASDLAGETGELFF